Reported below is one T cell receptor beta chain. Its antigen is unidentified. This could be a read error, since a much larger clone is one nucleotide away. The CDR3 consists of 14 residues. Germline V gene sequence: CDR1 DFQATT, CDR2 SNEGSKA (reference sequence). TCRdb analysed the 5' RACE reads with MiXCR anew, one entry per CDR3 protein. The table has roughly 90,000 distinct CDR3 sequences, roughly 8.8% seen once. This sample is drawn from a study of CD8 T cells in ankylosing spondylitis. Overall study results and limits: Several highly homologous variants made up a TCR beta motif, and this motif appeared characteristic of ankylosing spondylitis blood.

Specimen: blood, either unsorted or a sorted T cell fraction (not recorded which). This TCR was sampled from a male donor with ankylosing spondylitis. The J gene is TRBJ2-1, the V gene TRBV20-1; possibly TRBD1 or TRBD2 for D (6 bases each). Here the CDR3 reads CSASEGGSYNEQLF. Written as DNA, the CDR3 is TGCAGTGCTAGCGAGGGGGGTTCCTACAATGAGCAGTTGTTC.